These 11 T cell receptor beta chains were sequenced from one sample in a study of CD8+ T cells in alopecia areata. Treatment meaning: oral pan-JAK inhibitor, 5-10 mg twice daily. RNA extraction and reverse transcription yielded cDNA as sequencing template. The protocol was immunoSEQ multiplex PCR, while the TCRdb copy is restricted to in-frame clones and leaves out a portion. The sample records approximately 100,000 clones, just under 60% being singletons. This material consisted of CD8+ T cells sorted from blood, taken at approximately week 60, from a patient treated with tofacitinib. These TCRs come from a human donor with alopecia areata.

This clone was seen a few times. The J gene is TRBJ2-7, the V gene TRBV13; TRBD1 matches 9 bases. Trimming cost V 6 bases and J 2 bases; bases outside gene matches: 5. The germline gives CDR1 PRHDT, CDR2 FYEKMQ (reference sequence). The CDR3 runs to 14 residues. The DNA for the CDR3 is TGTGCCAGCAGTCCGGGACAGGGAACCTACGAGCAGTACTTC. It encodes CASSPGQGTYEQYF.

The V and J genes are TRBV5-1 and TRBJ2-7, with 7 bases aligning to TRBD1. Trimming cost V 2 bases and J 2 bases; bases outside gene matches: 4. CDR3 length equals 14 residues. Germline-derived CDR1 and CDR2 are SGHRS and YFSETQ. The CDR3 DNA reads TGCGCCAGCAGCTTACAGGGGACCACCTACGAGCAGTACTTC. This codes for CASSLQGTTYEQYF. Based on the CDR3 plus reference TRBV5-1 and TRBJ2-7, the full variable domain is KAGVTQTPRYLIKTRGQQVTLSCSPISGHRSVSWYQQTPGQGLQFLFEYFSETQRNKGNFPGRFSGRQFSNSRSEMNVSTLELGDSALYLCASSLQGTTYEQYFGPGTRLTVT.

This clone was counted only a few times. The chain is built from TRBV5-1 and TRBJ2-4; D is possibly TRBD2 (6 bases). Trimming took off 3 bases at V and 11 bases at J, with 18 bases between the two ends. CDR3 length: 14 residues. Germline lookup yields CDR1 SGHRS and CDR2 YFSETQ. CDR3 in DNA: TGCGCCAGCAGCTCGGGAGAAAACCCCTACGTTCAGTACTTC. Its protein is CASSSGENPYVQYF.

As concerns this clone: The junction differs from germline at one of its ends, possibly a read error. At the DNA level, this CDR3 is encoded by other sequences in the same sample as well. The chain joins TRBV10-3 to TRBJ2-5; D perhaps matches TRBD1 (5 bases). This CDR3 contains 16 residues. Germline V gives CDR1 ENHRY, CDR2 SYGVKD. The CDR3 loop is CAISESRQGGMETQYF. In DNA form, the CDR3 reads TGTGCCATCAGCGAGTCCCGGCAGGGTGGGATGGAGACCCAGTACTTC.

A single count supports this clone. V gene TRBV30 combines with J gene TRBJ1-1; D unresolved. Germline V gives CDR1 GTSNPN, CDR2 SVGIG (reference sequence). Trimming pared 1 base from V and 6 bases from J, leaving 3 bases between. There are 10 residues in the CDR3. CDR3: CAWSGAEAFF. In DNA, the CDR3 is TGTGCCTGGAGTGGGGCTGAAGCTTTCTTT.

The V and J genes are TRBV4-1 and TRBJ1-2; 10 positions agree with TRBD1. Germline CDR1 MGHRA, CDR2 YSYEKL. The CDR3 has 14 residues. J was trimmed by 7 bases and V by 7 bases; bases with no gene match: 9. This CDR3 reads CASTQDRGLAGYTF. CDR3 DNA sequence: TGCGCCAGCACTCAAGACAGGGGGCTTGCTGGCTACACCTTC.

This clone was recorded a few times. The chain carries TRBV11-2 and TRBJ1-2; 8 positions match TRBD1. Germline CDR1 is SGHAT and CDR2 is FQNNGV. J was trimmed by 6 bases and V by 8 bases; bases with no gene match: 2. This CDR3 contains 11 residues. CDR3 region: CASGQGHGYTF. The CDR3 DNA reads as TGTGCCAGCGGACAGGGCCATGGCTACACCTTC. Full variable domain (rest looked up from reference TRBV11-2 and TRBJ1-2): EAGVAQSPRYKIIEKRQSVAFWCNPISGHATLYWYQQILGQGPKLLIQFQNNGVVDDSQLPKDRFSAERLKGVDSTLKIQPAKLEDSAVYLCASGQGHGYTFGSGTRLTVV.

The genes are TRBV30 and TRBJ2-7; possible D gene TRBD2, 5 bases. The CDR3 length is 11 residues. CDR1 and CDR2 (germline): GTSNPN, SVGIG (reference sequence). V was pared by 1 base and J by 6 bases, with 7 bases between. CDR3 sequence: CAWSAGSEQYF. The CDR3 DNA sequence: TGTGCCTGGAGTGCGGGGTCCGAGCAGTACTTC. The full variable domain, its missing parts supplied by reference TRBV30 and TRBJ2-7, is SQTIHQWPATLVQPVGSPLSLECTVEGTSNPNLYWYRQAAGRGLQLLFYSVGIGQISSEVPQNLSASRPQDRQFILSSKKLLLSDSGFYLCAWSAGSEQYFGPGTRLTVT.

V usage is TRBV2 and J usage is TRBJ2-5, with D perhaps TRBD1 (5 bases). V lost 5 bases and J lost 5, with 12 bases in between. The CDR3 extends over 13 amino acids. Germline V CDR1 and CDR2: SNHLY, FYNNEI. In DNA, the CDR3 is TGTGCCAGCAGTCGCGTCCCAGGGGAGACCCAGTACTTC. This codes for CASSRVPGETQYF.

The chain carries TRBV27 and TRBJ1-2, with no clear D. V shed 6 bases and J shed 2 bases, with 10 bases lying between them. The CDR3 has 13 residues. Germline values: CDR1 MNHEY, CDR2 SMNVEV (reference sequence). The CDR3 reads CASRQTENYGYTF. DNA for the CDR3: TGTGCCAGCAGACAAACAGAGAACTATGGCTACACCTTC.

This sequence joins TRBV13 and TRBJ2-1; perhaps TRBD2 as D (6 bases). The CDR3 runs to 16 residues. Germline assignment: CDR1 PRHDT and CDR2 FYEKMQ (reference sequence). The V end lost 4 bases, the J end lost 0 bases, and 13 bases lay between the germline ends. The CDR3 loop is CASSSRLGSSYNEQFF. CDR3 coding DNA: TGTGCCAGCAGCTCCCGACTAGGAAGCTCCTACAATGAGCAGTTCTTC.